The rows below give T cell receptor beta chains drawn from one sample of a study of cytomegalovirus exposure and HLA in healthy donors. The repertoire was sequenced with immunoSEQ multiplex PCR; TCRdb's copy has only in-frame clones and lacks some. The table shows approximately 300,000 clones, with around 86% occurring only once. Sequenced: PBMCs. The receptors were gathered from a young woman in good health and CMV-seronegative. CDR3s leave out the opening cysteine and the closing phenylalanine or tryptophan. The order of the fields is CDR3 length, V gene, J gene, CDR3 protein.

12	TRBV27	TRBJ2-1	ASSGGTSGDEQF
11	TRBV19	TRBJ1-5	ASSIDTGQPQH
13	TRBV6-5	TRBJ2-7	ASSYSWGDSYEQY
17	TRBV7-9	TRBJ2-5	ASSFGWILGGESQETQY
13	TRBV11-2	TRBJ2-1	ASSLVSSGPNEQF
14	TRBV29-1	TRBJ2-1	SVFSLAGRNDNEQF
13	TRBV6-5	TRBJ1-4	ASSSGTGLSEKLF
12	TRBV29-1	TRBJ2-4	SADPGTGRDIQY
15	TRBV19	TRBJ2-3	ASSITLQGGHSDTQY
14	TRBV4-3	TRBJ2-5	ASSQELAVGGETQY
11	TRBV6-4	TRBJ1-5	ASSDPQNQPQH
12	TRBV6-5	TRBJ1-5	ASRRTGSNQPQH
15	TRBV14	TRBJ2-1	ASSQLQGATAYNEQF
12	TRBV5-1	TRBJ1-1	ASSFQGWSTEAF
10	TRBV30	TRBJ1-1	ASRGGNTEAF
13	TRBV4-3	TRBJ2-7	ASSPPGETPPEQY
12	TRBV2	TRBJ1-1	ASRTGTANTEAF
12	TRBV5-4	TRBJ2-5	ASSWGQEGGAQY
15	TRBV2	TRBJ2-2	ASSEGLAGGNTGELF
13	TRBV11-2	TRBJ2-7	ASSFGTSGSNEQY
15	TRBV2	TRBJ1-1	ASSGYRQGSANTEAF
12	TRBV2	TRBJ1-1	ASSVGQMNTEAF
13	TRBV14	TRBJ1-4	ASSPRQGANEKLF
14	TRBV6-1	TRBJ2-1	ASSGKDRGTYNEQF
13	TRBV4-3	TRBJ1-1	ASSQDIGRGTEAF
14	TRBV30	TRBJ2-5	AWSLRTGGKQETQY
13	TRBV2	TRBJ2-1	ASSELAAPLVEQF
9	TRBV5-6	TRBJ2-1	ASSRAGEQF
11	TRBV29-1	TRBJ2-7	SVVRTGGYEQY
12	TRBV2	TRBJ1-5	ASSERGGNQPQH
15	TRBV4-3	TRBJ2-1	ASSQDRERGVDNEQF
13	TRBV7-3	TRBJ2-3	ASSFSSGSTDTQY
11	TRBV30	TRBJ1-1	AWAAGGNTEAF
11	TRBV6-1	TRBJ2-7	ASSLTVPYEQY
11	TRBV30	TRBJ1-1	AWSGQGGTEAF
13	TRBV19	TRBJ2-4	ASNTGAGSKNIQY
13	TRBV6-1	TRBJ1-1	ASSEAAGIDTEAF
13	TRBV19	TRBJ2-2	ASSIRTGIGGELF
12	TRBV27	TRBJ2-3	ASSLRGGTDTQY
14	TRBV5-1	TRBJ2-2	ASSAKLASLTGELF
14	TRBV21-1	TRBJ2-7	ASSKGARGSTYEQY
11	TRBV5-1	TRBJ2-1	ASTEGVLNEQF
12	TRBV19	TRBJ2-5	ASSIRGVGETQY
12	TRBV29-1	TRBJ2-3	SVDRGVGTDTQY
10	TRBV27	TRBJ2-3	ASSASGPTQY
13	TRBV4-1	TRBJ2-5	ASSQDRFLWETQY
12	TRBV6-5	TRBJ2-2	ASSSGQYTGELF
16	TRBV27	TRBJ2-3	ATFPLAPWTPSTDTQY